Below, 22 T cell receptor beta chains from the same sample are listed, as sequenced in a study of shared clonotypes between healthy human individuals (dated by TCRdb to about 2020). The library was built by means of the immunoSEQ multiplex PCR assay. In its TCRdb copy, this immuneACCESS table keeps in-frame sequences only and misses some clones. Where compared with another copy, unresolved V genes explain less than half of these, and the others have no known cause. The table for this sample lists roughly 500,000 clones; about 96% of them were counted only once. The leading ten clones occupy around 0.067% of the sample. Sequenced: naive CD4+ T cells sorted from blood. This specimen's cell subset or site label, per the study, means: CD45RA+ positively selected. These receptors were taken from a woman between 25 and 40 years old in good health.

This rearrangement joins TRBV5-1 to TRBJ2-3, with D possibly being TRBD1 or TRBD2 (6 bases each). The CDR3 has 14 residues. V was trimmed by 1 base and J by 6 bases, leaving 12 bases between them. Per the germline V gene, CDR1 is SGHRS and CDR2 is YFSETQ. The CDR3 sequence is CASSLSRGVDTQYF. CDR3 coding DNA: TGCGCCAGCAGCTTGTCGAGGGGGGTGGATACGCAGTATTTT.

The rearrangement joins TRBV5-1 to TRBJ2-3; 8 nucleotides match TRBD2. Trimming took 0 bases from V and 6 from J; bases not matched to a gene: 9. The CDR3 totals 16 residues. CDR1 and CDR2 from the germline V gene are SGHRS and YFSETQ. The CDR3 sequence: CASSLARPGGPDTQYF. The CDR3 region has the DNA TGCGCCAGCAGCTTGGCCAGACCGGGAGGGCCCGATACGCAGTATTTT.

The rearrangement uses TRBV7-8 and TRBJ2-5; TRBD2 matches at 8 bases. This CDR3 has 16 residues. Germline CDR1 SGHVS, CDR2 FQNEAQ. Losses at the gene ends were 5 bases for V and 1 base for J; bases not matched to a gene: 9. The CDR3 sequence is CASSPLAGKTQETQYF. In DNA, the CDR3 is TGTGCCAGCAGCCCGTTAGCGGGAAAGACCCAAGAGACCCAGTACTTC.

The J gene is TRBJ2-1, the V gene TRBV19; 9 nucleotides match TRBD2. V lost 2 bases, J lost 8 bases, and 7 bases stayed unmatched. Germline CDR1 LNHDA, CDR2 SQIVND (reference sequence). CDR3 size: 15 residues. The CDR3 DNA reads TGTGCCAGTAGTATAAATGCGGGAGGGAGGGATGAGCAGTTCTTC. Translation: CASSINAGGRDEQFF.

This clone showed up just a few times. CDR3 residues: CASSPNDRLYGYTF. CDR3 DNA sequence: TGTGCCAGCAGCCCGAACGATAGACTCTATGGCTACACCTTC. This sequence joins TRBV7-9 and TRBJ1-2; D remains ambiguous. V was pared by 5 bases and J by 4 bases, with 14 bases between. The CDR3 spans 14 residues. Germline V gene sequence: CDR1 SEHNR, CDR2 FQNEAQ (reference sequence).

The gene calls are TRBV15 and TRBJ2-7; D is unclear. Germline CDR1 is LNHNV and CDR2 is YYDKDF (reference sequence). V lost 0 bases to trimming and J lost 3 bases, with 12 bases between them. The CDR3 loop spans 15 amino acids. CDR3 coding DNA: TGTGCCACCAGCAGAGATCCCCTCGCGGTCTACGAGCAGTACTTC. Translation gives CATSRDPLAVYEQYF.

The chain employs TRBV7-9 and TRBJ2-4; maybe TRBD1 (6 bases). This CDR3 region has 17 residues. The germline CDR1 and CDR2 sequences are SEHNR and FQNEAQ (reference sequence). Trimming stripped 5 bases from V and 3 bases from J, with 20 bases between. CDR3 DNA: TGTGCCAGCAGCACACAGACAGGACCCATTAACAAAAACATTCAGTACTTC. Translated, it gives CASSTQTGPINKNIQYF.

The chain couples TRBV7-3 to TRBJ2-7; D possibly corresponds to TRBD2 (5 bases). V gave up 3 bases and J gave up 3 bases, with 18 bases separating them. Looked up from germline, CDR1 is SGHTA and CDR2 is FQGTGA. The CDR3 consists of 16 residues. The CDR3 nucleotides are TGTGCCAGCAGCTTCCCCATACAGCGGAAATTCTACGAGCAGTACTTC. It codes for CASSFPIQRKFYEQYF. Full variable domain (missing parts from reference TRBV7-3 and TRBJ2-7): GAGVSQTPSNKVTEKGKYVELRCDPISGHTALYWYRQSLGQGPEFLIYFQGTGAADDSGLPNDRFFAVRPEGSVSTLKIQRTERGDSAVYLCASSFPIQRKFYEQYFGPGTRLTVT.

The genes are TRBV5-6 and TRBJ1-3; D is unresolved. V was pared by 5 bases and J by 0 bases, with 9 bases between. The CDR3 has 14 residues. CDR1 SGHDT and CDR2 YYEEEE come from the germline V gene. CDR3 sequence (DNA): TGTGCCAGCAGGTCGTCCGCCTCTGGAAACACCATATATTTT. Encoded protein: CASRSSASGNTIYF.

The chain couples TRBV19 to TRBJ2-7; 7 nucleotides agree with TRBD2. The CDR3 totals 13 residues. Germline V gives CDR1 LNHDA, CDR2 SQIVND (reference sequence). V gave up 4 bases and J gave up 3 bases; unmatched junction bases: 3. The CDR3 nucleotides read TGTGCCAGTAGTAGGGAGGGAAACTACGAGCAGTACTTC. The encoded protein is CASSREGNYEQYF.

This rearrangement joins TRBV5-4 to TRBJ2-5; D is unresolved. The end of the DNA fits TRBJ2-7 better, so the J call may be wrong. This CDR3 spans 14 amino acids. The germline V gene encodes CDR1 SGHNT and CDR2 YYREEE (reference sequence). CDR3 sequence (DNA): TGTGCCAGCAGCTTGGGTGGGATTGGCTACGAGCAGTACTTC. This sequence encodes CASSLGGIGYEQYF.

The gene calls are TRBV6-1 and TRBJ1-1, with no clear D. Trimming shortened V by 6 bases and J by 7 bases, and 6 bases separated the two germline ends. The CDR3 has 10 residues. Looked up from germline, CDR1 is MNHNS and CDR2 is SASEGT. CDR3 protein: CASRRVEAFF. The CDR3 region has the DNA TGTGCCAGCAGGAGGGTTGAAGCTTTCTTT.

This chain links TRBV9 with TRBJ2-3, with unresolved D. The germline CDR1 and CDR2 sequences are SGDLS and YYNGEE. V lost 1 base and J lost 0, with 3 bases in between. The CDR3 is 13 amino acids. CDR3 amino acids: CASSVHSTDTQYF. CDR3 sequence (DNA): TGTGCCAGCAGCGTACACAGCACAGATACGCAGTATTTT.

CDR3 nucleotide sequence: TGTGCCAGCAGCTTAGAACGCGGGAGCTCCTACGAGCAGTACTTC. This codes for CASSLERGSSYEQYF. The rearrangement uses TRBV7-2 and TRBJ2-7; 7 positions agree with TRBD2. V lost 1 base to trimming and J lost 0 bases; unmatched junction nucleotides: 3. Germline values: CDR1 SGHTA, CDR2 FQGNSA. The CDR3 sequence is 15 residues long. The complete variable domain, with remaining parts taken from reference TRBV7-2 and TRBJ2-7, reads GAGVSQSPSNKVTEKGKDVELRCDPISGHTALYWYRQSLGQGLEFLIYFQGNSAPDKSGLPSDRFSAERTGGSVSTLTIQRTQQEDSAVYLCASSLERGSSYEQYFGPGTRLTVT.

The chain joins TRBV11-2 to TRBJ1-4; 7 positions match TRBD1. Germline CDR1 is SGHAT and CDR2 is FQNNGV. J was trimmed by 3 bases and V by 5 bases; bases with no gene match: 3. This CDR3 is built from 14 residues. The chain's CDR3 is CASSQGQPNEKLFF. The CDR3 DNA follows: TGTGCCAGCAGCCAGGGACAGCCTAATGAAAAACTGTTTTTT.

The V call is TRBV2, the J call TRBJ1-5; possibly TRBD1 for D (5 bases). There are 14 residues in the CDR3. Germline V gives CDR1 SNHLY, CDR2 FYNNEI. V lost 6 bases and J 6 bases, leaving 15 bases between the germline ends. Here the CDR3 DNA reads TGTGCCAGCAGGAAGACAGAGCATAGTCAGCCCCAGCATTTT. Translation gives CASRKTEHSQPQHF.

The rearrangement uses TRBV19 and TRBJ2-7, with 15 bases lining up with TRBD2. This CDR3 region has 16 residues. CDR1 and CDR2 from the germline V gene are LNHDA and SQIVND (reference sequence). With V trimmed by 5 bases and J by 4 bases, 6 bases remained unmatched. In DNA form, the CDR3 reads TGTGCCAGTAGTTTGGGACTAGCGGGAGGACCTTACGAGCAGTACTTC. Amino acids: CASSLGLAGGPYEQYF.

V is TRBV27 and J is TRBJ2-3; 10 bases agree with TRBD2. Germline V gene data show CDR1 as MNHEY and CDR2 as SMNVEV (reference sequence). The CDR3 is 14 residues long. The trim removed 6 bases at V and 7 bases at J, leaving 7 bases unmatched. CDR3 in DNA: TGTGCCAGCAGCAATAGCGGGAGGTCACATACGCAGTATTTT. Residues: CASSNSGRSHTQYF.

This clone appeared a single time. The chain employs TRBV6-6 and TRBJ1-2; 7 nucleotides agree with TRBD1. Germline lookup yields CDR1 MNHNY and CDR2 SVGAGI (reference sequence). Trimming at V came to 5 bases and at J to 6 bases, leaving 9 bases not matched to a gene. The CDR3 runs 14 residues. The DNA of the CDR3 is TGTGCCAGCAGTCCATCCGGGACAGCGGATGGCTACACCTTC. Its translation: CASSPSGTADGYTF.

The chain combines TRBV7-2 with TRBJ2-3; 8 nucleotides agree with TRBD2. The CDR3 is 16 amino acids. The germline gives CDR1 SGHTA, CDR2 FQGNSA. V lost 2 bases and J lost 4; bases outside the gene matches: 8. CDR3 region: CASSLRGGRLADTQYF. The CDR3 bases are TGTGCCAGCAGCTTAAGGGGCGGGAGGCTCGCAGATACGCAGTATTTT.

The gene calls are TRBV18 and TRBJ2-2; the match to TRBD2 covers 8 bases. CDR1 and CDR2 from the germline V gene are KGHSH and LQKENI. Trimming at V came to 3 bases and at J to 6 bases, leaving 6 bases not matched to a gene. The length of the CDR3 is 15 residues. The CDR3 protein is CASSPVREGAGELFF. The CDR3 DNA reads TGTGCCAGCTCACCTGTCCGGGAGGGCGCCGGGGAGCTGTTTTTT. Combining the CDR3 with reference TRBV18 and TRBJ2-2 gives the whole variable domain NAGVMQNPRHLVRRRGQEARLRCSPMKGHSHVYWYRQLPEEGLKFMVYLQKENIIDESGMPKERFSAEFPKEGPSILRIQQVVRGDSAAYFCASSPVREGAGELFFGEGSRLTVL.

Comment on this clone: This sample also contains other DNA sequences that code for the same CDR3. V gene TRBV5-1 combines with J gene TRBJ2-2; D remains unclear. From germline, CDR1 is SGHRS and CDR2 YFSETQ. V was cut by 0 bases and J by 5 bases, with 5 bases left in between. This CDR3 is built from 13 residues. The CDR3 protein is CASSLEGTGELFF. CDR3 DNA sequence: TGCGCCAGCAGCTTGGAAGGTACCGGGGAGCTGTTTTTT.